A single sample gave rise to the 20 T cell receptor beta chains below, sequenced in a study of T cell responses to AZD1222 COVID-19 vaccine. Using immunoSEQ multiplex PCR, the repertoire was profiled, and TCRdb retains in-frame clones only, with some absent. The profile covers some 120,000 clones, with about 87% appearing a single time and 12% taken by the ten largest. Sample: peripheral blood, taken on day 0 of AZD1222 vaccination. The receptors stem from an adult in good health.

Remarks on this clone: The junction and the germline gene differ at one end; a read error may be behind it. The chain joins TRBV28 to TRBJ2-2; a weak D match, TRBD2 (5 bases). CDR1 MDHEN and CDR2 SYDVKM come from the germline V gene. The CDR3 totals 14 residues. The CDR3 loop reads CASTLRAEHRGAVF. The CDR3 DNA sequence: TGTGCCAGCACCCTACGGGCCGAACACCGGGGAGCTGTTTTT.

In this sample, this clone turned up once. The chain recombines TRBV2 with TRBJ2-2; the D is unclear. This CDR3 comprises 12 residues. Germline values: CDR1 SNHLY, CDR2 FYNNEI. Trimming shortened V by 3 bases and J by 3 bases, and 2 bases separated the two germline ends. CDR3 coding DNA: TGTGCCAGCAGTGAGTACACCGGGGAGCTGTTTTTT. Translated: CASSEYTGELFF.

DNA for the CDR3: TGCAGCGTCCTGAACACCGGGGAGCTGTTTTTT. It is translated as CSVLNTGELFF. J is TRBJ2-2 and V is TRBV29-1; D remains ambiguous. This CDR3 has 11 residues. V lost 6 bases, J lost 1 base, and 3 bases lay in between. CDR1 and CDR2 from the germline V gene are SQVTM and ANQGSEA.

The CDR3 DNA follows: TGTGCCAGCAGACCGGGAGCTTCTAACTATGGCTACACCTTC. Translation gives CASRPGASNYGYTF. The chain has TRBV28 and TRBJ1-2; no definite D call. The CDR3 contains 14 residues. Trimming cost V 6 bases and J 0 bases, with 11 bases left between them. Germline CDR1 and CDR2: MDHEN and SYDVKM.

The chain recombines TRBV6-5 with TRBJ2-7; 8 nucleotides agree with TRBD1. This CDR3 comprises 12 residues. Germline CDR1 reads MNHEY; CDR2 reads SVGAGI. The CDR3, as DNA: TGTGCTACCGGGACAGGTTCCTACGAGCAGTACTTC. Protein product: CATGTGSYEQYF.

This clone was seen just once. DNA of the CDR3: TGTGCCATCAGTGAGAAGCGGAGTTACAATGAGCAGTTCTTC. Translating it yields CAISEKRSYNEQFF. The V call is TRBV10-3, the J call TRBJ2-1; tentative D call: TRBD2 (5 bases). The V end lost 2 bases, the J end lost 4 bases, and 9 bases lay between the germline ends. The CDR3 has 14 residues. Germline V gene data show CDR1 as ENHRY and CDR2 as SYGVKD.

This chain links TRBV12-5 with TRBJ2-3; 12 bases are a match to TRBD2. The CDR3 is 18 residues long. The V and J ends lost 4 bases and 5 bases, in that order; junction bases with no gene match: 13. CDR1 and CDR2 (germline): LGHNT, FRNRAP. In DNA, the CDR3 is TGTGCTAGTGGTTCCGGGACTAGCGGGTCATCTTCGGGAGATACGCAGTATTTT. Residues: CASGSGTSGSSSGDTQYF.

The rearrangement links TRBV24-1 to TRBJ2-3, with D perhaps matching TRBD1 or TRBD2 (5 bases each). In germline, CDR1 is KGHDR, CDR2 SFDVKD. The length of the CDR3 is 12 residues. V lost 9 bases and J lost 1, with 7 bases in between. DNA of the CDR3: TGTGCCACCCGAGGGGGCACAGATACGCAGTATTTT. Translation gives CATRGGTDTQYF.

V usage is TRBV29-1 and J usage is TRBJ2-7, with 15 positions matching TRBD2. The CDR3 contains 17 residues. The V and J ends lost 5 bases and 2 bases, in that order; junction bases with no gene match: 10. The V gene's germline CDR1 is SQVTM and CDR2 ANQGSEA. The CDR3 protein is CSVLVLGTSGRTYEQYF. The CDR3 DNA is TGCAGCGTTCTAGTCCTCGGGACTAGCGGGAGGACCTACGAGCAGTACTTC.

This rearrangement joins TRBV6-5 to TRBJ2-3; D gene ambiguous. The V end was cut by 7 bases, the J end by 7 bases, with 18 bases between. The germline CDR1 and CDR2 sequences are MNHEY and SVGAGI. This CDR3 is built from 14 residues. The DNA of the CDR3 is TGTGCCAGCACCGCCACCGCTTCCCCTAATACGCAGTATTTT. Its protein product is CASTATASPNTQYF.

The rearrangement joins TRBV11-2 to TRBJ2-5; TRBD2 matches 9 bases. Germline CDR1 and CDR2: SGHAT and FQNNGV. The CDR3 contains 15 residues. The J segment lost 6 bases and the V segment lost 5 bases, leaving 10 bases of the junction unmatched. The CDR3 nucleotides read TGTGCCAGCAGCCAGCCGCGGCGGGAGGGACAGACCCAGTACTTC. Translated, it gives CASSQPRREGQTQYF.

J is TRBJ2-5 and V is TRBV6-2 or TRBV6-3, with D perhaps TRBD2 (5 bases). The CDR3 loop spans 14 amino acids. Germline CDR1 and CDR2: MNHEY and SVGEGT. V was clipped by 2 bases and J by 4 bases, with 11 bases between them. DNA of the CDR3: TGTGCCAGCAGTTACCTTCTAGCCCGAGAGACCCAGTACTTC. Translated: CASSYLLARETQYF.

Only a few counts were recorded for this clone. V gene TRBV5-4 combines with J gene TRBJ2-2; D not certain. The CDR3 is made up of 15 amino acids. CDR1 is SGHNT, CDR2 YYREEE, per germline (reference sequence). V lost 4 bases to trimming and J lost 2 bases, with 12 bases between them. Here the CDR3 DNA reads TGTGCCAGCAGCAAGGTCGCAGAAAACACCGGGGAGCTGTTTTTT. This gives the protein CASSKVAENTGELFF.

The gene calls are TRBV28 and TRBJ1-2; 7 bases are shared with TRBD1. The V and J ends lost 3 bases and 4 bases, in that order; junction bases with no gene match: 5. CDR1 is MDHEN, CDR2 SYDVKM, per germline. The CDR3 is made up of 14 amino acids. The chain's CDR3 is CASSLIAGGYGYTF. The CDR3 region has the DNA TGTGCCAGCAGTTTGATCGCAGGGGGCTATGGCTACACCTTC.

The V gene is TRBV28, the J gene TRBJ2-7; 9 nucleotides match TRBD1. The germline V gene encodes CDR1 MDHEN and CDR2 SYDVKM. This CDR3 contains 15 residues. V was clipped by 6 bases and J by 2 bases; unmatched bases: 8. Here the CDR3 reads CASRVDGTGPYEQYF. The CDR3 DNA reads TGTGCCAGCAGAGTTGACGGGACAGGGCCCTACGAGCAGTACTTC.

This clone was counted once. Distinct nucleotide sequences in the sample also encode this CDR3. The chain carries TRBV12-3 or TRBV12-4 and TRBJ2-5; D not resolved. Trimming removed 0 bases from V and 5 bases from J, with 1 base in between. There are 11 residues in the CDR3. In DNA, the CDR3 is TGTGCCAGCAGTTTAGCCGAGACCCAGTACTTC. Its protein is CASSLAETQYF.

V gene TRBV7-2 combines with J gene TRBJ2-3; TRBD2 matches at 9 bases. Trimming removed 2 bases from V and 5 bases from J; junction bases left unmatched: 8. Per germline, CDR1 SGHTA and CDR2 FQGNSA. The CDR3 spans 16 residues. CDR3 bases: TGTGCCAGCAGCTTAAGTTGGCTAGCGGGACAAGATACGCAGTATTTT. This encodes CASSLSWLAGQDTQYF.

This rearrangement joins TRBV29-1 to TRBJ2-1, with TRBD2 matching 10 bases. The length of the CDR3 is 15 residues. V dropped 7 bases and J dropped 4; count of bases not matched to a gene: 10. Germline CDR1 is SQVTM and CDR2 is ANQGSEA. CDR3 sequence reads: CSAGLGTSVYNEQFF. In DNA form, the CDR3 reads TGCAGCGCCGGGTTAGGGACTAGCGTGTACAATGAGCAGTTCTTC.

This chain joins TRBV7-3 and TRBJ2-2; 12 bases align to TRBD2. Trimming at V came to 1 base and at J to 5 bases, leaving 11 bases not matched to a gene. Germline-derived CDR1 and CDR2 are SGHTA and FQGTGA. The length of the CDR3 is 19 residues. CDR3 in amino acids: CASSLKPPSGRAGTGELFF. The DNA of the CDR3 is TGTGCCAGCAGCTTAAAACCCCCTAGCGGGAGGGCCGGTACCGGGGAGCTGTTTTTT.

The chain links TRBV7-2 to TRBJ2-7; 9 bases match TRBD1. In germline, CDR1 is SGHTA, CDR2 FQGNSA. V lost 5 bases and J lost 4; bases outside the gene matches: 6. This CDR3 region has 14 residues. The CDR3: CASSPRQGVYEQYF. CDR3 sequence (DNA): TGTGCCAGCAGCCCGCGACAGGGGGTGTACGAGCAGTACTTC.